What follows are 29 T cell receptor beta chains derived from one specimen sequenced in a study of shared clonotypes between healthy human individuals. Assay used: immunoSEQ multiplex PCR; TCRdb lists only in-frame clones, some missing. The sample yields over a million clones, 60% to 80% seen once. Input material: memory CD4+ T cells sorted from blood. Subset defined: CD45RA-negative fraction. Receptor source: a man aged 18 to 29 in good health.

A note on this clone: This sample also contains other DNA sequences that code for the same CDR3. The chain links TRBV30 to TRBJ1-2; possibly TRBD1 for D (6 bases). With 2 bases removed from V and 2 bases from J, the gap between germline ends came to 9 bases. Germline loops: CDR1 GTSNPN, CDR2 SVGIG (reference sequence). The CDR3 covers 13 residues. In nucleotides, the CDR3 is TGTGCCTGGAGTCAACAGGGCAACTATGGCTACACCTTC. This translates into CAWSQQGNYGYTF.

The chain has TRBV5-1 and TRBJ2-5; D is ambiguous. Trimming stripped 6 bases from V and 5 bases from J, with 14 bases between. This CDR3 has 13 residues. CDR1 is SGHRS and CDR2 is YFSETQ in the germline V gene. Here the CDR3 DNA reads TGCGCCAGCACGACCGAGGCTGGGGAGACCCAGTACTTC. It yields the protein CASTTEAGETQYF.

This clone has just one count. The chain has TRBV30 and TRBJ1-2; possible D gene TRBD1, 6 bases. V lost 0 bases and J lost 8, with 10 bases in between. This CDR3 contains 12 residues. CDR1 GTSNPN and CDR2 SVGIG come from the germline V gene (reference sequence). The CDR3 coding sequence is TGTGCCTGGAGTGTACCTCAGGGGGGCTACACCTTC. This sequence encodes CAWSVPQGGYTF.

This clone was counted only a few times. The rearrangement uses TRBV7-9 and TRBJ2-1; either TRBD1 or TRBD2 may supply D (7 bases each). The germline V and J ends were trimmed by 5 bases and 2 bases, with 13 bases remaining between them. This CDR3 contains 15 residues. Germline V lookup: CDR1 SEHNR, CDR2 FQNEAQ (reference sequence). The CDR3: CASSQGGGAYNEQFF. CDR3 nucleotides: TGTGCCAGCAGCCAGGGGGGAGGGGCCTACAATGAGCAGTTCTTC.

The gene calls are TRBV10-3 and TRBJ1-2; D unclear. From germline, CDR1 is ENHRY and CDR2 SYGVKD. The CDR3 is 12 amino acids. Trimming left V 4 bases short and J 8 bases short, with 11 bases between. CDR3 protein: CAISVQREGYTF. DNA for the CDR3: TGTGCCATCAGTGTACAGCGGGAGGGCTACACCTTC.

The rearrangement links TRBV7-2 to TRBJ2-3, with a weak D call TRBD2 (7 bases). The V and J ends lost 1 base and 6 bases respectively, with 17 bases between them. CDR1 and CDR2 (germline): SGHTA, FQGNSA. This CDR3 has 16 residues. The CDR3 sequence is CASSLVWGGQGDTQYF. For the CDR3, the DNA is TGTGCCAGCAGCTTAGTGTGGGGGGGCCAGGGTGATACGCAGTATTTT.

The CDR3 here is CASSSLGGPAFF. The CDR3 DNA is TGTGCCAGCAGCTCGCTCGGGGGGCCGGCTTTCTTC. V usage is TRBV7-2 and J usage is TRBJ2-1; weak D call: TRBD2 (7 bases). CDR1 SGHTA and CDR2 FQGNSA come from the germline V gene. The CDR3 has 12 residues. With 4 bases removed from V and 16 bases from J, the gap between germline ends came to 17 bases. Based on the CDR3 plus reference TRBV7-2 and TRBJ2-1, the full variable domain is GAGVSQSPSNKVTEKGKDVELRCDPISGHTALYWYRQSLGQGLEFLIYFQGNSAPDKSGLPSDRFSAERTGGSVSTLTIQRTQQEDSAVYLCASSSLGGPAFFGPGTRLTVL.

The V gene is TRBV27, the J gene TRBJ2-7; D is perhaps TRBD1 (8 bases). The CDR3 is made up of 16 amino acids. The V end lost 3 bases, the J end lost 7 bases, and 22 bases lay between the germline ends. The V gene's germline CDR1 is MNHEY and CDR2 SMNVEV (reference sequence). As DNA, the CDR3 is TGTGCCAGCAGTTTGATCTCACAGGGGGGGCCGGGGGAGCAGTACTTC. Its protein product is CASSLISQGGPGEQYF.

The chain employs TRBV11-3 and TRBJ2-3; tentatively, D is TRBD1 (6 bases). With 5 bases removed from V and 2 bases from J, the gap between germline ends came to 14 bases. Per germline, CDR1 SGHNT and CDR2 YENEEA. This CDR3 region has 15 residues. CDR3 DNA: TGTGCCAGCAGCGCCTCGGACAGCGTCACAGATACGCAGTATTTT. Its translation: CASSASDSVTDTQYF.

This clone was detected only a few times. The junction does not match germline at one end; this may be a read error. The chain uses TRBV30 and TRBJ2-1; D is uncertain. The CDR3 consists of 13 residues. Germline V lookup: CDR1 GTSNPN, CDR2 SVGIG (reference sequence). The CDR3 reads CAWSKEVYTEQFF. The DNA for the CDR3 is TGTGCCTGGAGTAAAGAGGTTTACACTGAGCAGTTCTTC.

This clone was recorded only once. J is TRBJ1-6 and V is TRBV28, with D perhaps TRBD1 (5 bases). The germline CDR1 and CDR2 sequences are MDHEN and SYDVKM. Trimming stripped 2 bases from V and 10 bases from J, with 12 bases between. The CDR3 spans 14 residues. For the CDR3, the DNA is TGTGCCAGCAGTTTAGTAGGGGCGGAATCACCCCTCCACTTT. Translating it yields CASSLVGAESPLHF.

This clone was observed a few times. The chain recombines TRBV4-2 with TRBJ1-1, with unresolved D. Trimming cost V 1 base and J 6 bases, with 18 bases left between them. Germline CDR1 LGHNA, CDR2 YNFKEQ. The length of the CDR3 is 16 residues. The CDR3 DNA sequence: TGTGCCAGCAGCCAAGCTGGAGGAGGCGGTTGGGCTGAAGCTTTCTTT. It specifies CASSQAGGGGWAEAFF.

The chain recombines TRBV10-3 with TRBJ2-7; D may match TRBD1 or TRBD2 (5 bases each). This CDR3 contains 16 residues. Germline lookup yields CDR1 ENHRY and CDR2 SYGVKD. V gave up 4 bases and J gave up 0 bases, with 16 bases separating them. The CDR3 is CAISGEGLESSYEQYF. Here the CDR3 DNA reads TGTGCCATCAGTGGAGAGGGGTTAGAGAGCTCCTACGAGCAGTACTTC.

The chain combines TRBV5-4 with TRBJ2-7, with D possibly matching TRBD1 (6 bases). From germline, CDR1 is SGHNT and CDR2 YYREEE (reference sequence). This CDR3 has 13 amino acids. V shed 4 bases and J shed 5 bases, with 13 bases lying between them. The CDR3 DNA is TGTGCCAGCAGCCCAGGGGTAGTCAACGAGCAGTACTTC. Protein product: CASSPGVVNEQYF.

The chain joins TRBV5-5 to TRBJ2-3; D ambiguous. Germline-derived CDR1 and CDR2 are SGHKS and YYEKEE (reference sequence). The CDR3 has 19 residues. The V end lost 4 bases, the J end lost 1 base, and 25 bases lay between the germline ends. The CDR3: CASSVPSFTVVVGTDTQYF. The CDR3 bases are TGTGCCAGCAGCGTGCCCTCTTTCACTGTGGTGGTGGGCACAGATACGCAGTATTTT.

This clone has a handful of counts. The rearrangement links TRBV4-1 to TRBJ1-2; D is possibly TRBD1 (5 bases). Germline CDR1 MGHRA, CDR2 YSYEKL. The V gene lost 1 base and the J gene lost 7 bases, with 19 bases spanning the gap. CDR3 size: 16 residues. CDR3 in amino acids: CASSQALSRDVVGYTF. CDR3 DNA: TGCGCCAGCAGCCAAGCCTTGTCCCGGGACGTCGTTGGCTACACCTTC.

This clone was detected once. The genes are TRBV7-2 and TRBJ2-5; 12 bases agree with TRBD2. With V trimmed by 5 bases and J by 4 bases, 5 bases remained unmatched. Germline V gene sequence: CDR1 SGHTA, CDR2 FQGNSA. This CDR3 is built from 15 residues. For the CDR3, the DNA is TGTGCCAGCAGCCGGACTAGCGGGAATGGAGAGACCCAGTACTTC. It encodes CASSRTSGNGETQYF.

The gene calls are TRBV6-1 and TRBJ2-7, with D uncertain. The CDR3 runs 15 residues. Per the germline V gene, CDR1 is MNHNS and CDR2 is SASEGT. The V gene lost 8 bases and the J gene lost 6 bases, with 23 bases spanning the gap. The CDR3 DNA is TGTGCCAGCGAAAGAGAAAGGGTACCTTTCGGCGAGCAGTACTTC. Translated, it gives CASERERVPFGEQYF.

This rearrangement joins TRBV6-6 to TRBJ1-2; 9 nucleotides agree with TRBD1. Germline assignment: CDR1 MNHNY and CDR2 SVGAGI (reference sequence). This CDR3 contains 15 residues. J gave up 4 bases and V 3 bases, and 6 bases lay outside the gene matches. CDR3 amino acids: CASSYSQGARYGYTF. The DNA for the CDR3 is TGTGCCAGCAGTTATTCACAGGGGGCTCGCTATGGCTACACCTTC.

The V and J genes are TRBV4-3 and TRBJ2-3, with TRBD1 as a possible D gene (5 bases). Trimming took 0 bases from V and 9 from J, leaving 10 bases between them. This CDR3 contains 13 residues. Germline CDR1 is LGHNA and CDR2 is YSLEER. CDR3 in DNA: TGCGCCAGCAGCCAAGACTTGGACATAACGCAGTATTTT. Translation gives CASSQDLDITQYF.

A few counts support this clone. V is TRBV29-1 and J is TRBJ1-2; 7 bases align to TRBD1. CDR1 and CDR2 (germline): SQVTM, ANQGSEA. The CDR3 loop spans 14 amino acids. V was clipped by 6 bases and J by 2 bases; unmatched bases: 9. CDR3: CSVSDRALNYGYTF. DNA for the CDR3: TGCAGCGTCAGCGACAGGGCCCTGAACTATGGCTACACCTTC.

The chain carries TRBV4-1 and TRBJ1-4, with D maybe TRBD1 (5 bases). Looked up from germline, CDR1 is MGHRA and CDR2 is YSYEKL. The V and J ends lost 0 bases and 8 bases respectively, with 13 bases between them. The CDR3 has 15 residues. CDR3: CASSQEGRGWEKLFF. The CDR3 DNA sequence: TGCGCCAGCAGCCAAGAAGGGCGGGGGTGGGAAAAACTGTTTTTT.

This sequence joins TRBV6-5 and TRBJ2-5; D is perhaps TRBD1 (5 bases). Germline V gene lookup returns CDR1 MNHEY and CDR2 SVGAGI. V lost 8 bases to trimming and J lost 3 bases, with 7 bases between them. The CDR3 spans 11 residues. CDR3 sequence: CASATEETQYF. The CDR3 DNA is TGTGCCAGCGCGACAGAAGAGACCCAGTACTTC.

The chain has TRBV7-8 and TRBJ2-2; TRBD2 aligns across 7 bases. The CDR3 covers 15 residues. Losses at the gene ends were 4 bases for V and 4 bases for J; bases not matched to a gene: 6. Per germline, CDR1 SGHVS and CDR2 FQNEAQ. The CDR3 region is CASSSRGTITGELFF. DNA for the CDR3: TGTGCCAGCAGCTCGCGGGGGACGATCACCGGGGAGCTGTTTTTT.

V and J are TRBV30 and TRBJ2-1; 7 nucleotides match TRBD2. Germline assignment: CDR1 GTSNPN and CDR2 SVGIG (reference sequence). Trimming cost V 6 bases and J 7 bases; bases outside gene matches: 3. The CDR3 runs 11 residues. The CDR3: CACLGGNEQFF. The DNA of the CDR3 is TGTGCCTGTTTGGGAGGGAATGAGCAGTTCTTC.

This clone was detected only a few times. This rearrangement joins TRBV18 to TRBJ1-1; no clear D. Germline V CDR1 and CDR2: KGHSH, LQKENI. V was trimmed by 3 bases and J by 6 bases, leaving 11 bases between them. The length of the CDR3 is 13 residues. The CDR3 DNA follows: TGTGCCAGCTCACCCCCCACCAGGTCTGAAGCTTTCTTT. Protein sequence: CASSPPTRSEAFF.

Remarks on this clone: A read error may explain this, as a much larger clone is one base away. The chain is built from TRBV6-1 and TRBJ1-1; 9 nucleotides line up with TRBD1. The V gene end was trimmed by 3 bases and the J gene end by 4 bases; junction bases not matched to a gene: 18. The CDR3 has 19 residues. CDR1 MNHNS and CDR2 SASEGT come from the germline V gene. The CDR3 loop is CASSEAIRWDRDSGTEAFF. As DNA, the CDR3 is TGTGCCAGCAGTGAGGCGATAAGGTGGGACAGGGATTCGGGCACTGAAGCTTTCTTT.

The V and J genes are TRBV2 and TRBJ1-1, with D hard to call. This CDR3 comprises 14 residues. Trimming removed 6 bases from V and 3 bases from J, with 14 bases in between. CDR1 and CDR2 (germline): SNHLY, FYNNEI. The CDR3, as DNA: TGTGCCAGCAGGCGTGAGGAGTCGGACACTGAAGCTTTCTTT. Its protein product is CASRREESDTEAFF. Full variable domain (rest looked up from reference TRBV2 and TRBJ1-1): EPEVTQTPSHQVTQMGQEVILRCVPISNHLYFYWYRQILGQKVEFLVSFYNNEISEKSEIFDDQFSVERPDGSNFTLKIRSTKLEDSAMYFCASRREESDTEAFFGQGTRLTVV.

The CDR3 coding sequence is TGTGCCAGCAGTCGGACTATCCAAGAGACCCAGTACTTC. Protein sequence: CASSRTIQETQYF. The V gene is TRBV6-5, the J gene TRBJ2-5; D may be TRBD2 (6 bases). Germline CDR1 reads MNHEY; CDR2 reads SVGAGI. The length of the CDR3 is 13 residues. Deletions cut 5 bases from V and 1 base from J, with 8 bases between.